This T cell receptor (beta chain) appears in the sequencing data of a study of T cells in Graves' hyperthyroidism and ophthalmopathy. Findings of the study overall: The model forecast ophthalmopathy, anticipating it by a median around 6.9 months before onset.

Ophthalmopathy cases met thresholds of Clinical Activity Score at least 3, NOSPECS grade at least 4 and duration under 3 months. The study left out patients who had uncontrolled infection, other autoimmune disease, pregnancy or lactation. TCR beta CDR3 regions were amplified from RNA. A set of HTBI primers served as the primers for a first-round RT-PCR of the TCR CDR3. One entry per CDR3 protein results from TCRdb running MiXCR on the multiplex PCR reads. The sample includes 500,000 to 800,000 distinct CDR3 sequences, around 15% of them seen just once. CDR1 is SGDLS, CDR2 YYNGEE, per germline. The V end was cut by 2 bases, the J end by 4 bases, with 12 bases between. This CDR3 has 14 amino acids. This clonotype has a handful of counts. No antigen is known for it.

The V call is TRBV9, the J call TRBJ1-2; possibly TRBD1 for D (6 bases). The source material was blood. The sequence was obtained from a woman aged 45-59 years with Graves' ophthalmopathy. CDR3 sequence (DNA): TGTGCCAGCAGCGTCACTACGGACAGCTATGGCTACACCTTC. Protein product: CASSVTTDSYGYTF.